This is a list of T cell receptor beta chains from one sample in a study of blood T cells in healthy people across ages. Via MiXCR, TCRdb re-called the 5' RACE reads, giving one row per CDR3 protein. The data hold approximately 850,000 distinct CDR3 sequences, with 55% to 70% observed a single time. The source material was blood. The receptors derive from a man aged 25-45 years in good health. CDR3s include the opening cysteine and the closing phenylalanine or tryptophan. Fields, in order: D gene, V gene, clone size, J gene, CDR3 DNA, CDR3 protein. The D gene is left open where the match is weak. Only some rows state a clone size, as once, few, many or a class for expanded clones.

TRBD2	TRBV12-3/TRBV12-4	few	TRBJ2-7	TGTGCCAGCAGCAAGAGCGGGGGCCGATACGAGCAGTACTTC	CASSKSGGRYEQYF
TRBD1	TRBV7-9	few	TRBJ2-5	TGTGCCAGCAGCGGCATGAAGACAGGGACGGAGACCCAGTACTTC	CASSGMKTGTETQYF
.	TRBV5-1	.	TRBJ2-4	TGCGCCGGCAGCGAATCTACCGGGGTAAACATTCAGTACTTC	CAGSESTGVNIQYF
.	TRBV7-2	once	TRBJ2-6	TGTGCCAGCAGGAGTCAGGGGCGGGGAGCTGGGGCCAACGTCCTGACTTTC	CASRSQGRGAGANVLTF
TRBD1	TRBV20-1	.	TRBJ1-2	TGCAGTCCAACTCTAAGGACAGGGGATAACATTCATGGCTACACCTTC	CSPTLRTGDNIHGYTF
TRBD1	TRBV30	.	TRBJ1-6	TGTGCGTTGGACGGGACGGGACAGACTAATTCACCCCTCCACTTT	CALDGTGQTNSPLHF
.	TRBV2	.	TRBJ2-4	TGTGCCAGCAGTGAAGCGAGGGCTAGTTTAGCCAAAAACATTCAGTACTTC	CASSEARASLAKNIQYF
.	TRBV29-1	.	TRBJ2-7	TGCAGCGTTGGGGGGGAATTCGGGGGATACGAGCAGTACTTC	CSVGGEFGGYEQYF
.	TRBV6-5	few	TRBJ1-2	TGTGCCAGCAGTCCATACACAACGGACGGGATTGGCTACACCTTC	CASSPYTTDGIGYTF
.	TRBV10-3	.	TRBJ2-7	TGTGCCACCGGACAGCGCAACTACGAGCAGTACTTC	CATGQRNYEQYF
TRBD2	TRBV14	.	TRBJ2-5	TGTGCCAGCAGCCAAAGTCGTAGCGGGGGGATTCAAGAGACCCAGTACTTC	CASSQSRSGGIQETQYF
TRBD2	TRBV2	.	TRBJ2-1	TGTGCCGCGGGAGTCAACAATGAGCAGTTCTTC	CAAGVNNEQFF
.	TRBV13	.	TRBJ2-5	TGTGCCAGCAGCTTACGGTCCGTCCTGGAGACCCAGTACTTC	CASSLRSVLETQYF
.	TRBV28	once	TRBJ1-1	TGTGCCAGCTGCGAGCATGGGGGACGGAAAGAAGCTTTCTTT	CASCEHGGRKEAFF
.	TRBV20-1	.	TRBJ2-1	TGCAGTGCTAGGGGGGTAACATGGCTCTACAATGAGCAGTTCTTC	CSARGVTWLYNEQFF
TRBD1	TRBV29-1	.	TRBJ2-5	TGCAGCGTTAATAGGATGGGACAGGTTGCGGAAGAGACCCAGTACTTC	CSVNRMGQVAEETQYF
.	TRBV7-2	many	TRBJ2-5	TGTGCCAGCAGCCTCCCCCCTAGGGGGTTGGGAGGGGAGACCCAGTACTTC	CASSLPPRGLGGETQYF
.	TRBV20-1	.	TRBJ2-3	TGCAGTGCTATAGTAAGGTCCGGCCTAGATACGCAGTATTTT	CSAIVRSGLDTQYF
.	TRBV7-2	once	TRBJ2-7	TGTGCCAGCAGCCTCATTAGGCCCTCTCGTTACGAGCAGTACTTC	CASSLIRPSRYEQYF
TRBD1	TRBV7-9	.	TRBJ2-7	TGTGCCAGCAGCTTAGTCCGGACAGGGATCTACGAGCAGTACTTC	CASSLVRTGIYEQYF
TRBD1	TRBV9	.	TRBJ1-2	TGTGCCAGCAGCGCAGGGGGCGCATATGGCTACACCTTC	CASSAGGAYGYTF
TRBD2	TRBV6-1	.	TRBJ2-5	TGTGCCGGCTATAGCGGGGAAGAGACCCAGTACTTC	CAGYSGEETQYF
.	TRBV29-1	.	TRBJ1-2	TGCAGCGTTGAAGTTGCCGAGGGTATCTATGGCTACACCTTC	CSVEVAEGIYGYTF
.	TRBV29-1	few	TRBJ1-5	TGCAGCGTTGCCGACGGACCCTATCAGCCCCAGCATTTT	CSVADGPYQPQHF
TRBD1	TRBV28	.	TRBJ1-2	TGTGCCAGCAGTTTGGGGAACAGGGGAGTTAACTATGGCTACACCTTC	CASSLGNRGVNYGYTF
.	TRBV5-1	.	TRBJ2-3	TGCGCCAGCAGCTTCCTGGGGGGAGAGGCAGATACGCAGTATTTT	CASSFLGGEADTQYF
TRBD1	TRBV12-3/TRBV12-4	.	TRBJ1-5	TGTGCCAGCGGGAAACAGGGGACCCAGCCCCAGCATTTT	CASGKQGTQPQHF
.	TRBV6-2/TRBV6-3	once	TRBJ2-7	TGTGCCAGCGGTTCGGTAGCGGATAGAAAGTACTTC	CASGSVADRKYF
TRBD1	TRBV27	.	TRBJ1-5	TGTGCCAGCAGTTTAGGCCAGGGGGGCGATCAGCCCCAGCATTTT	CASSLGQGGDQPQHF
.	TRBV4-1	few	TRBJ2-3	TGCGCCGGTCTGACCGGACAGATATTTACAGATACGCAGTATTTT	CAGLTGQIFTDTQYF
.	TRBV5-5	few	TRBJ2-3	TGTGCCAGCCCGGGCGAGGATACGCAGTATTTT	CASPGEDTQYF
.	TRBV7-2	.	TRBJ2-4	TGTGCCAGCAGCTTAGGACAGCGGGTAAAAAACATTCAGTACTTC	CASSLGQRVKNIQYF
.	TRBV29-1	few	TRBJ1-1	TGCAGCGTCAAACCCGACGGGAACACTGAAGCTTTCTTT	CSVKPDGNTEAFF
.	TRBV2	.	TRBJ1-1	TGTGCCAGAAAGGACAAGTCGGACACTGAAGCTTTCTTT	CARKDKSDTEAFF
.	TRBV7-6	.	TRBJ2-5	TGTGCCAGCAGCTTAGAGGAGTATCAAGAGACCCAGTACTTC	CASSLEEYQETQYF
TRBD2	TRBV12-3/TRBV12-4	.	TRBJ2-4	TGTGCCAGCAGTCCCGATGTGGGAGCGGGGAATAAAAACATTCAGTACTTC	CASSPDVGAGNKNIQYF
.	TRBV12-3/TRBV12-4	.	TRBJ1-2	TGTGCCAGCAGTTCCGGGACAATCCATGGCTACACCTTC	CASSSGTIHGYTF
.	TRBV20-1	.	TRBJ2-7	TGCAGTGCTAAGGGAGTAGGGACTTACTACGAGCAGTACTTC	CSAKGVGTYYEQYF
.	TRBV20-1	.	TRBJ2-5	TGCAGTGCTAGAGAGGCCAGGTTCGTCTGGCCAGAGACCCAGTACTTC	CSAREARFVWPETQYF
TRBD1	TRBV5-1	few	TRBJ1-1	TGCGCCAGCAGCTTGGGGGGACAGCAAGCTTTCTTT	CASSLGGQQAFF
TRBD2	TRBV7-3	.	TRBJ2-1	TGTGCCAGCAGCTTAACACCCGGGGGGGGCTCCTACAATGAGCAGTTCTTC	CASSLTPGGGSYNEQFF
TRBD2	TRBV14	.	TRBJ2-1	TGTGCCAGCAGCCAAGAATCGGCAGCGGGATACAATGAGCAGTTCTTC	CASSQESAAGYNEQFF